Shown below are 18 T cell receptor beta chains from a single sample sequenced in a study of human T cells and chemical hapten exposure. Each CDR3 protein gets one entry after TCRdb re-called the RACE reads with MiXCR. The data show 40,000 or so distinct CDR3 sequences, approximately 12% seen once. Time point in this sample: patch test 3, about 24 weeks after DPC sensitization. Treatment of the sample: therapeutic diphenylcyclopropenone sensitization with weekly scalp DPC. Before extraction, the whole blood was not fractionated, and total RNA was taken from it. Sequenced here: whole blood, sampled in connection with sensitization to the hapten diphenylcyclopropenone (DPC). Every receptor here comes from a woman aged 40 to 50 with alopecia areata. Some clones in this sample may be carry-over from other donors' samples.

This clonotype was counted ten times or more. The CDR3 loop reads CASSKTGASRGYTF. The CDR3 nucleotides read TGTGCCAGCAGCAAGACAGGGGCTAGCAGGGGCTACACCTTC. This chain connects TRBV12-3 or TRBV12-4 to TRBJ1-2, with 8 bases matching TRBD1. With V trimmed by 6 bases and J by 8 bases, 11 bases remained unmatched. The CDR3 length is 14 residues.

The gene calls are TRBV29-1 and TRBJ1-2; the D is unclear. This CDR3 region has 10 residues. V was shortened by 6 bases and J by 11 bases, with 13 bases between the two germline ends. Germline V gene lookup returns CDR1 SQVTM and CDR2 ANQGSEA. This CDR3 reads CSVSQNTYTF. The CDR3 DNA reads TGCAGCGTCTCCCAAAACACGTACACCTTC. Supplemented by reference TRBV29-1 and TRBJ1-2, the full variable domain reads SAVISQKPSRDICQRGTSLTIQCQVDSQVTMMFWYRQQPGQSLTLIATANQGSEATYESGFVIDKFPISRPNLTFSTLTVSNMSPEDSSIYLCSVSQNTYTFGSGTRLTVV.

This clonotype came up many times. The chain links TRBV11-3 to TRBJ2-1; tentatively, D is TRBD2 (5 bases). CDR1 and CDR2 from the germline V gene are SGHNT and YENEEA. The CDR3 loop spans 15 amino acids. Trimming left V 4 bases short and J 0 bases short, with 10 bases between. The CDR3 sequence is CASSSGGSSYNEQFF. CDR3 in DNA: TGTGCCAGCAGCTCCGGAGGAAGCTCCTACAATGAGCAGTTCTTC.

The CDR3 sequence is CATFLSGANVLTF. The CDR3, as DNA: TGTGCCACCTTCCTTTCTGGGGCCAACGTCCTGACTTTC. The V and J genes are TRBV18 and TRBJ2-6; D is unresolved. The V end was cut by 10 bases, the J end by 1 base, with 8 bases between. There are 13 residues in the CDR3. Germline loops: CDR1 KGHSH, CDR2 LQKENI.

This clonotype was seen many times. The chain carries TRBV6-5 and TRBJ2-4; possibly TRBD2 for D (5 bases). The V end lost 5 bases, the J end lost 3 bases, and 17 bases lay between the germline ends. The CDR3 contains 16 residues. Germline V CDR1 and CDR2: MNHEY, SVGAGI. The CDR3 DNA reads TGTGCCAGCAGTCCTACGACTGGACTCGGCAAAAACATTCAGTACTTC. It yields the protein CASSPTTGLGKNIQYF.

The rearrangement joins TRBV7-2 to TRBJ2-1; D gene ambiguous. V lost 4 bases and J 9 bases, leaving 7 bases between the germline ends. This CDR3 region has 11 residues. Germline CDR1 SGHTA, CDR2 FQGNSA. The CDR3 region is CASSYSGEQFF. The CDR3 nucleotides read TGTGCCAGCAGCTATTCGGGTGAGCAGTTCTTC.

The chain carries TRBV4-3 and TRBJ2-4, with D perhaps matching TRBD1 (6 bases). The CDR3 covers 15 residues. The V end was cut by 6 bases, the J end by 1 base, with 13 bases between. The V gene's germline CDR1 is LGHNA and CDR2 YSLEER. The CDR3 sequence: CASSPGQGAKNIQYF. The CDR3 nucleotides are TGCGCCAGCAGTCCGGGGCAGGGGGCCAAAAACATTCAGTACTTC.

The sample holds many counts of this clonotype. The chain employs TRBV7-6 and TRBJ1-1; D remains ambiguous. Per germline, CDR1 SGHVS and CDR2 FNYEAQ. V was clipped by 4 bases and J by 4 bases, with 13 bases between them. The CDR3 spans 14 residues. The DNA of the CDR3 is TGTGCCAGCAGCTCAGAGGGTGGTAGCACTGAAGCTTTCTTT. This gives the protein CASSSEGGSTEAFF.

The chain's CDR3 is CASRQQNVWGYTF. The CDR3 DNA reads as TGTGCCAGCAGACAGCAGAATGTTTGGGGCTACACCTTC. The chain is built from TRBV5-6 and TRBJ1-2; D unresolved. Germline V gene data show CDR1 as SGHDT and CDR2 as YYEEEE. The CDR3 runs 13 residues. Trimming removed 5 bases from V and 8 bases from J, with 16 bases in between.

This clonotype showed up many times. V and J are TRBV5-1 and TRBJ2-1; D gene ambiguous. CDR3 size: 14 residues. Germline CDR1 SGHRS, CDR2 YFSETQ. Trimming stripped 0 bases from V and 6 bases from J, with 10 bases between. CDR3 region: CASSLAGRTNEQFF. Here the CDR3 DNA reads TGCGCCAGCAGCTTGGCCGGCAGGACCAATGAGCAGTTCTTC.

This clonotype was seen a few times. This chain links TRBV29-1 with TRBJ1-2, with D uncertain. The CDR3 has 10 amino acids. Trimming cost V 3 bases and J 8 bases, with 7 bases left between them. Germline V gene data show CDR1 as SQVTM and CDR2 as ANQGSEA. CDR3 sequence (DNA): TGCAGCGTTGAGGGCCCAGGCTACACCTTC. This translates into CSVEGPGYTF.

This chain connects TRBV29-1 to TRBJ2-7; possibly TRBD1 for D (5 bases). Trimming removed 0 bases at V and 1 base at J, with 7 bases between. Germline lookup yields CDR1 SQVTM and CDR2 ANQGSEA. The CDR3 is made up of 13 amino acids. CDR3 in DNA: TGCAGCGTTGAAGACAGGGTATCCTACGAGCAGTACTTC. Protein product: CSVEDRVSYEQYF.

This clonotype occurred a few times. The CDR3: CASSPTSGRGEQYF. The CDR3 nucleotides are TGTGCCAGCAGTCCAACTAGCGGGAGGGGAGAGCAGTACTTC. The gene calls are TRBV6-6 and TRBJ2-7, with TRBD2 matching 13 bases. Trimming took 5 bases from V and 7 from J; bases not matched to a gene: 5. CDR1 MNHNY and CDR2 SVGAGI come from the germline V gene (reference sequence). The CDR3 runs 14 residues.

This clonotype was counted only a few times. The rearrangement links TRBV10-3 to TRBJ1-2, with 7 bases that match TRBD1. The germline V gene has CDR1 ENHRY and CDR2 SYGVKD. This CDR3 region has 15 residues. Trimming cost V 6 bases and J 6 bases; bases outside gene matches: 13. CDR3 protein: CAISSTGTASHGYTF. The CDR3 region has the DNA TGTGCCATCAGCTCTACCGGGACAGCGAGCCATGGCTACACCTTC.

In this sample, this clonotype turned up many times. This chain joins TRBV30 and TRBJ2-6; no reliable D call. With 0 bases removed from V and 0 bases from J, the gap between germline ends came to 9 bases. Germline CDR1 is GTSNPN and CDR2 is SVGIG (reference sequence). The CDR3 has 16 residues. The CDR3 reads CAWSVPPLSGANVLTF. The CDR3, as DNA: TGTGCCTGGAGTGTCCCCCCTCTCTCTGGGGCCAACGTCCTGACTTTC.

This clonotype appeared a few times. V usage is TRBV6-2 or TRBV6-3 and J usage is TRBJ1-1; D unresolved. The CDR3 has 15 amino acids. Germline CDR1 and CDR2: MNHEY and SVGEGT. V lost 3 bases to trimming and J lost 0 bases, with 11 bases between them. DNA of the CDR3: TGTGCCAGCAGTTATCCCTCACGGATGAACACTGAAGCTTTCTTT. Residues: CASSYPSRMNTEAFF.

The chain combines TRBV4-1 with TRBJ2-7; 8 nucleotides line up with TRBD1. V shed 4 bases and J 7 bases; nucleotides not matched to a gene: 6. The germline CDR1 and CDR2 sequences are MGHRA and YSYEKL. There are 13 residues in the CDR3. CDR3 region: CASSLQGAREQYF. CDR3 sequence (DNA): TGCGCCAGCAGCCTTCAGGGGGCAAGAGAGCAGTACTTC.

This clonotype was seen repeatedly, ten times or more. The rearrangement joins TRBV27 to TRBJ1-6; perhaps TRBD1 as D (6 bases). V lost 7 bases to trimming and J lost 7 bases, with 17 bases between them. This CDR3 has 15 amino acids. Germline V gives CDR1 MNHEY, CDR2 SMNVEV (reference sequence). CDR3 residues: CASNSGGPGNSPLHF. In DNA form, the CDR3 reads TGTGCCAGCAATTCTGGGGGCCCGGGGAATTCACCCCTCCACTTT.